These T cell receptor beta chains were read from a single sample in a study of control samples from healthy donors and cancer patients. Here immunoSEQ multiplex PCR was the method, and the copy in TCRdb shows in-frame clones only, minus some. The sample yields about 200,000 clones, around 93% seen once. Input material: blood. These receptors all come from a young man in good health. Each CDR3 is given with its conserved first and last residue. The D gene is left open where the match is weak. A row's size may be missing; if present it is once, few, many or a size class.

CDR3 protein: CASSLAIRAGGSPLHF
CDR3 DNA: TGCGCCAGCAGCTTGGCCATCAGGGCTGGAGGTTCACCCCTCCACTTT
CDR3 length: 16
clone size: -
V gene: TRBV5-1
D gene: -
J gene: TRBJ1-6

CDR3 protein: CASREVSAGNTIYF
CDR3 DNA: TGTGCCAGCAGGGAGGTTTCAGCTGGAAACACCATATATTTT
CDR3 length: 14
clone size: -
V gene: TRBV6-5
D gene: -
J gene: TRBJ1-3

CDR3 protein: CASSGTPNEKLFF
CDR3 DNA: TGTGCCAGCAGCGGGACCCCTAATGAAAAACTGTTTTTT
CDR3 length: 13
clone size: once
V gene: TRBV12-3/TRBV12-4
D gene: -
J gene: TRBJ1-4

CDR3 protein: CASSEPITDTQYF
CDR3 DNA: TGTGCCAGCAGTGAGCCTATCACAGATACGCAGTATTTT
CDR3 length: 13
clone size: -
V gene: TRBV6-1
D gene: -
J gene: TRBJ2-3

CDR3 protein: CASSRYRETNYGYTF
CDR3 DNA: TGTGCCAGCAGTAGATACAGGGAAACTAACTATGGCTACACCTTC
CDR3 length: 15
clone size: -
V gene: TRBV27
D gene: -
J gene: TRBJ1-2

CDR3 protein: CASSQVPAGDSTLNEQFF
CDR3 DNA: TGCGCCAGCAGCCAAGTGCCTGCGGGGGACTCGACCCTCAATGAGCAGTTCTTC
CDR3 length: 18
clone size: -
V gene: TRBV4-1
D gene: TRBD2
J gene: TRBJ2-1

CDR3 protein: CASTGDMNTEAFF
CDR3 DNA: TGTGCGTCCACAGGGGACATGAACACTGAAGCTTTCTTT
CDR3 length: 13
clone size: -
V gene: TRBV30
D gene: TRBD1
J gene: TRBJ1-1

CDR3 protein: CASSDPGQGFWGYTF
CDR3 DNA: TGTGCCAGTAGTGATCCGGGACAGGGGTTTTGGGGCTACACCTTC
CDR3 length: 15
clone size: few
V gene: TRBV19
D gene: TRBD1
J gene: TRBJ1-2

CDR3 protein: CASSAEAKYSNQPQHF
CDR3 DNA: TGTGCCAGCTCAGCAGAGGCAAAATATAGCAATCAGCCCCAGCATTTT
CDR3 length: 16
clone size: -
V gene: TRBV18
D gene: -
J gene: TRBJ1-5

CDR3 protein: CASSQARINGYTF
CDR3 DNA: TGTGCCAGCAGCCAGGCCCGGATCAATGGCTACACCTTC
CDR3 length: 13
clone size: -
V gene: TRBV2
D gene: -
J gene: TRBJ1-2

CDR3 protein: CATTNQGIPNQPQHF
CDR3 DNA: TGTGCCACCACCAACCAGGGTATCCCCAATCAGCCCCAGCATTTT
CDR3 length: 15
clone size: -
V gene: TRBV2
D gene: -
J gene: TRBJ1-5

CDR3 protein: CSASTRQGAWQPQHF
CDR3 DNA: TGCAGTGCTAGTACCCGCCAGGGGGCTTGGCAGCCCCAGCATTTT
CDR3 length: 15
clone size: -
V gene: TRBV20-1
D gene: TRBD1
J gene: TRBJ1-5

CDR3 protein: CASSYLDRPNPNYGYTF
CDR3 DNA: TGTGCCAGCAGTTATCTGGACAGGCCAAACCCAAACTATGGCTACACCTTC
CDR3 length: 17
clone size: -
V gene: TRBV6-2/TRBV6-3
D gene: TRBD1
J gene: TRBJ1-2